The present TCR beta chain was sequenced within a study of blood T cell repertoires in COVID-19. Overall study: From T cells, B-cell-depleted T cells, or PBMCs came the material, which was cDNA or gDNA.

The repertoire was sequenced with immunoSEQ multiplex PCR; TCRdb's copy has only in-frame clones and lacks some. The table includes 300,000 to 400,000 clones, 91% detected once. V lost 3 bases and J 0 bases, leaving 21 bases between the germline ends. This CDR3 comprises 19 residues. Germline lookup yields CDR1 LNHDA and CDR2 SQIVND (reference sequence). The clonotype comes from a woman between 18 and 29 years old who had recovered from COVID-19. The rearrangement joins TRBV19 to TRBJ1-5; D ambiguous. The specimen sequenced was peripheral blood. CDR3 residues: CASSISVASSGNSNQPQHF. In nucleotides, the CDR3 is TGTGCCAGTAGTATTTCGGTTGCCAGTTCGGGTAATAGCAATCAGCCCCAGCATTTT. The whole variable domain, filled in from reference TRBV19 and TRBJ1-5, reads DGGITQSPKYLFRKEGQNVTLSCEQNLNHDAMYWYRQDPGQGLRLIYYSQIVNDFQKGDIAEGYSVSREKKESFPLTVTSAQKNPTAFYLCASSISVASSGNSNQPQHFGDGTRLSIL.